The sequence of this TCR beta chain was determined in a study of cytomegalovirus exposure and HLA in healthy donors (dated by TCRdb to about 2017). Describing the broader study: An earlier analysis of roughly 500 of the donors reported 276 Gb of sequence data and roughly 120 million unique TCR beta sequences obtained from around 180 million T cells. An early release covering just under 650 HLA-typed donors comprised approximately 290 gigabases of sequencing data and about 90 million unique TCR sequences. Of the 350 to 450 genotyped donors, about 84% fell in the genetic ancestry cluster associated with self-reported Caucasian donors. The aim of the study was to test whether cataloging public T cell receptors could identify signatures of past pathogen exposure. Using immunosequencing, the study profiled T cell repertoires from around 680 subjects and related those repertoires to cytomegalovirus serostatus. Besides the first cohort of 666 subjects, a separate validation cohort made up of over 95 different subjects was used. To predict cytomegalovirus infection status, the study brought together high-throughput TCR immunosequencing, statistical association of individual TCRs with disease status, and machine learning. In a later analysis, previously published TCR beta repertoires from several hundred donors were re-analyzed and high-resolution HLA genotyping was added so that TCR occurrence patterns could be studied. In the later analysis, no new phenotypic data were used to find candidate immune exposures; instead, reliance was placed on TCR beta sequences and their occurrence across donors. To decide whether each TCR beta V gene segment behaved as functional or pseudogenic, an earlier analysis of some 600 of the donors relied on high-throughput TCR beta sequencing. Donor age, sex, ethnicity and CMV serostatus were compiled alongside the repertoire data. In a later genetic analysis, genome-wide SNP genotypes for about three fifths of the roughly 670 donors were used, and that subset was treated as a discovery cohort. Every discovery cohort repertoire had been produced on one sequencing platform. Class I and class II HLA loci were covered by the typing at four-digit resolution. Typing coverage differed by locus: A, B, C, DRB1 and DQB1 were typed in roughly 620-630 donors, DQA1 in about 500, DPA1 in 600 to 610, and DPB1 in 400 to 490. Roughly five DR-DQ haplotypes were handled as single units for association and clustering, since linkage in the cohort was strong. Among a few hundred genotyped donors of the cohort, an average of roughly 240,000 unique TCR beta nucleotide sequences were sequenced per donor, roughly 20% of them non-productive.

Receptor amplification or capture employed the immunoSEQ multiplex PCR assay. The multiplex PCR relied on a mix of 60 forward primers for TCR Vbeta segments and 13 reverse primers for TCR Jbeta segments. A multiplex PCR assay on genomic DNA amplified the CDR3 region of rearranged TCR beta genes. The amplified TCR beta libraries were sequenced on the Illumina HiSeq System as 87-base-pair reads. As for the authors' bioinformatics: A later analysis counted about 76 million unique TCR beta chains across the 550 to 700 repertoires, and 10 million to 11 million of these chains were shared by at least two donors. A nearest-neighbor algorithm error-corrected the raw reads and collapsed the reads into unique sequences, merging closely related sequences to remove PCR and sequencing errors. V, D and J gene segments were assigned by aligning CDR3 sequences to IMGT reference sequences. For a sequence to be retained, a match of at least six nucleotides to both a V gene segment and a J gene segment was required. Rearrangements were called productive when the CDR3 lacked stop codons and stayed in frame with V and J; all others were non-productive. CDR3 was defined according to IMGT convention as the region running from the second conserved V-encoded cysteine to the conserved J-encoded phenylalanine. Sequences without an unambiguous match to a single V gene segment were excluded from the earlier analysis of a few hundred of the donors. In an earlier analysis of around 600 of the donors, V segments were called functional above 56.7% productive rearrangements and were called segregating when the between-donor standard deviation exceeded 5%. A statistical classification framework was built for diagnosing cytomegalovirus status from the catalog of TCR beta chain sequences. In a later analysis, TCR nucleotide sequences were compared against IMGT/GENE-DB human TR gene sequences so that V and J genes could be assigned. Using the TCRdist pipeline, a later analysis assigned CDR3 sequences along with most-parsimonious VDJ recombination scenarios. In a later analysis, every TCR beta chain was defined by the combination of its CDR3 amino acid sequence and its V-gene family, and reads without a unique V-gene family were dropped. To address suspected cross-contamination and a sequencing artifact, a later analysis removed over 500 highly shared, low-generation-probability nucleotide sequences. In a later analysis, a clonal expansion index for each public chain was calculated from normalized within-repertoire ranks of inferred template counts. In a later analysis, generation probabilities were computed using a VDJ recombination model fitted to out-of-frame rearrangements, and the results were checked against IGoR. Hypergeometric tests were used in a later analysis to score TCR-TCR, TCR-HLA and TCR-CMV co-occurrence, with a repertoire-size bias correction applied to the TCR pairs. To estimate false discovery rates, a later analysis permuted the HLA or CMV assignments 20 times. In a later analysis, co-occurring TCRs were grouped with DBSCAN, and TCRdist sequence similarity was added when clustering was performed within HLA-allele-positive subsets. Co-occurrence clustering excluded repertoires with fewer than 30,000 or more than 120,000 public chains, plus five with anomalous nucleotide sharing. The immuneACCESS repertoire file appears here via TCRdb, limited to in-frame rearrangements. These files lack a portion of the clones; in checked studies, under half of the deficit traces to unresolved V genes, and the cause of the others is not known. The V and J calls and clone size were taken over from that table, and D and trimming were inferred from the DNA. This sample holds about 140,000 clones; almost 85% were observed only once. The top ten clones comprise over 9.5% of the sample.

This clone was seen only once. It has no known antigen specificity. Base quality data are lacking; no much larger clone is found one base away. V is cut back by 11 bases and J by 8 bases, with 13 bases in the junction unmatched. The germline V gene specifies ENHRY as CDR1 and SYGVKD as CDR2. The CDR3 contains 14 residues, cysteine and phenylalanine counted. Left in the record is the CDR3 DNA by itself, 42 bases read in frame from the first base. Results the study describes overall, beyond this receptor: According to the authors, the approach could potentially be generalized to other disease states and immunological phenotypes. Because counts were too low, seventeen rarely observed V segments, including chromosome 9 orphons, were excluded from the earlier analysis of about 500 of the donors. A few of the identified cytomegalovirus-associated TCR beta chains were confirmed in vitro to be specific for cytomegalovirus antigens. The study gave a list of some 150 TCR beta chains associated with cytomegalovirus. HLA typing was unavailable for some donors at each locus, so association tests used only the typed subset. A later genetic analysis reported fewer N-insertions in productive TCRs among donors in an Asian-associated ancestry cluster than the roughly 620-donor mean. According to a later analysis, most CMV-associated TCR beta chains appeared to be HLA-restricted, and the HLA associations seemed to be driven largely by CMV exposure. In a later analysis, several top co-occurrence clusters were reported to appear linked to parvovirus B19, influenza, CMV and Epstein-Barr virus. Presence/absence analyses assumed roughly uniform sequencing depth across donors, an assumption that may not hold. V-gene and J-gene trimming of TCR beta chains was associated with a missense DCLRE1C variant in a later genetic analysis, and the association was replicated in an independent cohort. In a later analysis, the rate of TCR association differed among HLA loci, with DRB1 alleles having the most associated TCRs and HLA-C alleles having the fewest. A group of highly shared sequence variants was considered likely to be a technical artifact of the sequencing pipeline. Strong co-occurrence of HLA alleles, especially DR and DQ, made assigning TCR associations to individual alleles difficult. Compared with equally common non-associated chains, HLA-associated TCR beta chains in a later analysis were more clonally expanded and had lower generation probabilities. Correlated functional status among segregating V segments might be attributable to linkage disequilibrium, but an unknown experimental factor could not be ruled out. Because the 87-base-pair reads could not distinguish some IMGT-functional V segments, including TRBV6-2 and TRBV6-3, those segments were excluded. This cohort had only TCR beta chains sequenced, and the lack of alpha or paired-chain data limited which features could be detected. While some public TCRs were present in many individuals, most TCR sequences turned up only very rarely across donors. A further reported finding was that TCR beta sequences accurately predicted the HLA-A and HLA-B alleles for most subjects in the first cohort. In both the original and validation cohorts, the classifier was reported to diagnose cytomegalovirus status with high specificity and sensitivity. In a later analysis, 16,951 TCR beta sequences were associated with specific HLA alleles at a false discovery rate of 0.05. An earlier analysis of around 500 of the donors showed that most TCR beta V segments appeared in productive rearrangements either about 87% or about 30% of the time, which broadly matched IMGT annotations. For the cohort, immune exposure information was limited to CMV serostatus.

In total, over 600 healthy bone marrow donors made up the cohort. At the time of sampling, every cohort member was nominally healthy, though immune exposures that went unrecorded were likely present. The donor tested CMV seropositive, placing the donor among the 289 seropositive members of the cohort. Each donor provided a peripheral blood sample, and peripheral blood mononuclear cells were used for TCR beta sequencing. The Qiagen DNeasy Blood Extraction Kit was used to extract genomic DNA from the blood cell samples. The TCR was taken from a woman aged 55-70 years in good health and CMV-seropositive. The rearranged segments are TRBV10-3 and TRBJ2-1, with 9 middle bases fitting TRBD2. Material: PBMCs. This receptor carries the CDR3 CAGNSGRGRDEQFF. The nucleotide sequence is given as TGTGCCGGGAATAGCGGGAGAGGAAGGGATGAGCAGTTCTTC.